This TCR beta chain emerged from a study of regulatory dendritic cells for organ transplantation. CFSE-labeled sorted T cells met regulatory or mature dendritic cells for about five days. CD4+ or CD8+ T cells were sorted as naive CD45RA+ or memory CD45RO+. The table came from immunoSEQ multiplex PCR; TCRdb's copy has only in-frame clones and leaves some out. The sample carries around 11,000 clones, under 70% recorded once. The germline V gene has CDR1 SGHRS and CDR2 YFSETQ. This CDR3 comprises 16 residues. After removal of 4 bases from V and 1 base from J, the junction contained 6 bases not matched to a gene. Worth noting for this clone: Its antigen is as yet unknown.

Sequenced sample: naive CD4+ T cells from blood cultured with dendritic cells. Sample subset: CD45RA+ naive T cells. This TCR was recovered from a human donor in good health. The J gene is TRBJ2-5, the V gene TRBV5-1, with 11 bases that match TRBD2. CDR3 protein: CASSTTSGGFQETQYF. DNA for the CDR3: TGCGCCAGCAGCACTACTAGCGGGGGCTTCCAAGAGACCCAGTACTTC.